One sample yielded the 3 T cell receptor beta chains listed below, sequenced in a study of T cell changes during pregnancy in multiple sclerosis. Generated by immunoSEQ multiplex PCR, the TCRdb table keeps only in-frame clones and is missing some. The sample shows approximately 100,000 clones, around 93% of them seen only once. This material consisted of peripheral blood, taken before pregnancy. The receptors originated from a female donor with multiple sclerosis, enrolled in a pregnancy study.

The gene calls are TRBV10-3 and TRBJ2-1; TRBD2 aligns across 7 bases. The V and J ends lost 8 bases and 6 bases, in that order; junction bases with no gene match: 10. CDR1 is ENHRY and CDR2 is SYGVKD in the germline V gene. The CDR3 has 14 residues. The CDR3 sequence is CAIGVAGASNEQFF. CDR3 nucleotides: TGTGCCATCGGGGTTGCGGGAGCCAGCAATGAGCAGTTCTTC.

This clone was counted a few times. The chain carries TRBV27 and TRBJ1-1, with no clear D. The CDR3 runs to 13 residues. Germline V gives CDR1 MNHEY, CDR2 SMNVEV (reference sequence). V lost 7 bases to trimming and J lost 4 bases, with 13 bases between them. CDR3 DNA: TGTGCCAGCACCTTTGGGCCTGGCACTGAAGCTTTCTTT. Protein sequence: CASTFGPGTEAFF.

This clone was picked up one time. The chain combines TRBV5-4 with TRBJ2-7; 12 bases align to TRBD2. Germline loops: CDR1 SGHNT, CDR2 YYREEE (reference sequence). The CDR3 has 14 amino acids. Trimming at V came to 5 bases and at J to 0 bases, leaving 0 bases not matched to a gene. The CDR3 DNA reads TGTGCCAGCAGACTAGCGGGAGGCTCCTACGAGCAGTACTTC. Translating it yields CASRLAGGSYEQYF.